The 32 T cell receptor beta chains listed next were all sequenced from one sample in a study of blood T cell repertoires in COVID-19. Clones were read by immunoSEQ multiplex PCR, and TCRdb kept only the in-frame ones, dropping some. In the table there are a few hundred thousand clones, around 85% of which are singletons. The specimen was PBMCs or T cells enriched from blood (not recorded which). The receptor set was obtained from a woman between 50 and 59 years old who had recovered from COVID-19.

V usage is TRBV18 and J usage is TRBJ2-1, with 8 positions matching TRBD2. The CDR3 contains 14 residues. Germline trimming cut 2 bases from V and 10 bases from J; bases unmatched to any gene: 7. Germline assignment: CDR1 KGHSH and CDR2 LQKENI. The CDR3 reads CASSPEREGPEQFF. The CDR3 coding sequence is TGTGCCAGCTCACCAGAACGGGAGGGACCGGAGCAGTTCTTC.

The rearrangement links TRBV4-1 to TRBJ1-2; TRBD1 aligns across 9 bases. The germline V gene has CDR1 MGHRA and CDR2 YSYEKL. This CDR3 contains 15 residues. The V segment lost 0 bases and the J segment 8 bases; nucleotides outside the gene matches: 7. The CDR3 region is CASSQEGTGLVGYTF. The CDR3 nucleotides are TGCGCCAGCAGCCAAGAAGGGACAGGGCTGGTCGGCTACACCTTC.

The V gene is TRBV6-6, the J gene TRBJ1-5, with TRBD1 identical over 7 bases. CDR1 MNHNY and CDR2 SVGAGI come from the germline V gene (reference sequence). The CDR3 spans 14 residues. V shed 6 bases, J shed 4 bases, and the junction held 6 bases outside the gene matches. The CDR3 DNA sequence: TGTGCCAGCAGCCCGGGACAGAAGAATCAGCCCCAGCATTTT. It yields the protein CASSPGQKNQPQHF.

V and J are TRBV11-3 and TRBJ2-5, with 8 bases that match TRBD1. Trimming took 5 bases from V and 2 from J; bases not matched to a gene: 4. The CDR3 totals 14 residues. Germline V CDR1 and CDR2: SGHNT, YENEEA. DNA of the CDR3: TGTGCCAGCAGCCAAGACAGGGGTCAAGAGACCCAGTACTTC. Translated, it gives CASSQDRGQETQYF.

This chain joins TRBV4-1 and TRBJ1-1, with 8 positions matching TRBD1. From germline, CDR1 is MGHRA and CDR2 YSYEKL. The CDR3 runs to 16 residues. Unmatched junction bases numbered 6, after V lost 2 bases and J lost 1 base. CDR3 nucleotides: TGCGCCAGCAGCCAAAGAGGACAGGGACGGAACACTGAAGCTTTCTTT. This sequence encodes CASSQRGQGRNTEAFF.

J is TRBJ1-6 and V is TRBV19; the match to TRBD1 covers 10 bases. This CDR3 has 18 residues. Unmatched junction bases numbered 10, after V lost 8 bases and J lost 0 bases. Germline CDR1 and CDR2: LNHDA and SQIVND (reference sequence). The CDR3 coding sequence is TGTGCCAGTCACCGGGACAGGGGACCCGGCTCCTATAATTCACCCCTCCACTTT. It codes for CASHRDRGPGSYNSPLHF.

The CDR3 sequence is CASSFEAGTQYF. The CDR3 DNA reads as TGCGCCAGCAGCTTCGAGGCCGGTACGCAGTATTTT. The chain combines TRBV5-1 with TRBJ2-3, with D unresolved. Germline CDR1 reads SGHRS; CDR2 reads YFSETQ. This CDR3 has 12 residues. The V end lost 2 bases, the J end lost 8 bases, and 9 bases lay between the germline ends.

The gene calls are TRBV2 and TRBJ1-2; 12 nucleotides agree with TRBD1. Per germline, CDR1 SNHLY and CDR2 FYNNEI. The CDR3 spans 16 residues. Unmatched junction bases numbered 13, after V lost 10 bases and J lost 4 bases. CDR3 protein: CANQAGGQGASYGYTF. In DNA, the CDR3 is TGTGCCAATCAAGCAGGGGGACAGGGGGCGTCCTATGGCTACACCTTC. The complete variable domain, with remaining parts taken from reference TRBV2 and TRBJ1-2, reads EPEVTQTPSHQVTQMGQEVILRCVPISNHLYFYWYRQILGQKVEFLVSFYNNEISEKSEIFDDQFSVERPDGSNFTLKIRSTKLEDSAMYFCANQAGGQGASYGYTFGSGTRLTVV.

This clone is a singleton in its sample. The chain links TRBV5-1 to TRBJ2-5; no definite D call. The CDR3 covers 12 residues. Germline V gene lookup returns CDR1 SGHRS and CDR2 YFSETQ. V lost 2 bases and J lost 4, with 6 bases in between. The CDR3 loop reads CASSFKRETQYF. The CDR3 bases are TGCGCCAGCAGCTTCAAGCGAGAGACCCAGTACTTC.

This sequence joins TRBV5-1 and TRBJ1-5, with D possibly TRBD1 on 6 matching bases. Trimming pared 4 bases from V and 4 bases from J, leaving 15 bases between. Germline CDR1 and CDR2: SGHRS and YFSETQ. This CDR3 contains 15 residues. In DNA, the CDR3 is TGCGCCAGCAGCCCCCAGGGGACGGCTAATCAGCCCCAGCATTTT. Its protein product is CASSPQGTANQPQHF.

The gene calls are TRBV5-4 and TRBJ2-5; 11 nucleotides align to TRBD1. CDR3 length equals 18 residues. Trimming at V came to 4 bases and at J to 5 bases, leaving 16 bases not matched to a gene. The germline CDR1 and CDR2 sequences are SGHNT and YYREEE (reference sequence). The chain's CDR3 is CASSRDRGKAPSRETQYF. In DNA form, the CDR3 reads TGTGCCAGCAGCAGGGACAGGGGGAAGGCTCCGAGTAGGGAGACCCAGTACTTC. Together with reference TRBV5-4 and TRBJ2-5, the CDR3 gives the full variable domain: ETGVTQSPTHLIKTRGQQVTLRCSSQSGHNTVSWYQQALGQGPQFIFQYYREEENGRGNFPPRFSGLQFPNYSSELNVNALELDDSALYLCASSRDRGKAPSRETQYFGPGTRLLVL.

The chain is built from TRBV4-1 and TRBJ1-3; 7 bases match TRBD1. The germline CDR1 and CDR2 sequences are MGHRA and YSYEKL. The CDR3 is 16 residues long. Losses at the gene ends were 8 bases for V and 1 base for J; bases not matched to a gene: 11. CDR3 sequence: CASRDEQGQSGNTIYF. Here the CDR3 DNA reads TGCGCCAGCCGGGATGAACAGGGGCAATCTGGAAACACCATATATTTT.

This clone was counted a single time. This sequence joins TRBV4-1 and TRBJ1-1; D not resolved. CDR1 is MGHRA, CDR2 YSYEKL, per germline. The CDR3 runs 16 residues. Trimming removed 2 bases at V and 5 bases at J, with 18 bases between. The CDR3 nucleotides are TGCGCCAGCAGCCAACCCCCTCTTGGGCAGACGACTGAAGCTTTCTTT. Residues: CASSQPPLGQTTEAFF.

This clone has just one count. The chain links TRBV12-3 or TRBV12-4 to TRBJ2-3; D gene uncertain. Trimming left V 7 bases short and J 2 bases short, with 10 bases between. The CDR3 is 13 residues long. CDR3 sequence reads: CASTMRNTDTQYF. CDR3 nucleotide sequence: TGTGCCAGCACCATGAGGAACACAGATACGCAGTATTTT.

The CDR3 loop reads CASSIRRGCTDTQYF. The CDR3 nucleotides are TGTGCCAGCAGCATAAGGCGGGGTTGCACAGATACGCAGTATTTT. The chain recombines TRBV21-1 with TRBJ2-3; the table's TRBD2 call for D was not verified on the DNA. TRBV21-1 is classified as a pseudogene. The length of the CDR3 is 15 residues.

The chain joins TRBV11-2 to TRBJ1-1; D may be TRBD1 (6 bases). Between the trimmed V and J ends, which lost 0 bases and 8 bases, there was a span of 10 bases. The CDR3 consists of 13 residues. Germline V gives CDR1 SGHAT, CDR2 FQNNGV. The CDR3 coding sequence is TGTGCCAGCAGCTTAGACGACAGGAGAGAAGCTTTCTTT. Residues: CASSLDDRREAFF.

CDR3 protein: CAIQTGAGEQYF. DNA for the CDR3: TGTGCCATACAAACAGGGGCAGGAGAGCAGTACTTC. The rearrangement links TRBV27 to TRBJ2-7, with 7 bases aligning to TRBD1. CDR1 MNHEY and CDR2 SMNVEV come from the germline V gene (reference sequence). After removal of 10 bases from V and 7 bases from J, the junction contained 10 bases not matched to a gene. This CDR3 is built from 12 residues.

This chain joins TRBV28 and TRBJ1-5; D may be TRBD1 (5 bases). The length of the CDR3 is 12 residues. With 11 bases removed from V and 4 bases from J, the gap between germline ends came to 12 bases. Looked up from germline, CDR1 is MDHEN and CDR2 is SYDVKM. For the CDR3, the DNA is TGTGCCGGAAATAAGGGGAATCAGCCCCAGCATTTT. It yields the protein CAGNKGNQPQHF.

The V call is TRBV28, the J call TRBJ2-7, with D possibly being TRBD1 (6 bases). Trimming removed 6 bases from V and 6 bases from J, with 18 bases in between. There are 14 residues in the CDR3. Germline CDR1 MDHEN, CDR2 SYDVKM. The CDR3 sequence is CASSVQGPAREQYF. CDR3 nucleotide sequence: TGTGCCAGCAGCGTACAGGGTCCCGCTCGCGAGCAGTACTTC.

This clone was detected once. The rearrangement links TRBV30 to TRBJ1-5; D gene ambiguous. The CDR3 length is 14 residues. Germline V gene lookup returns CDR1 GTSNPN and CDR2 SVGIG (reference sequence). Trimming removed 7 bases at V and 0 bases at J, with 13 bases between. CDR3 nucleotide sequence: TGTGCCTATTCCCGGAGAATTAGCAATCAGCCCCAGCATTTT. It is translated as CAYSRRISNQPQHF.

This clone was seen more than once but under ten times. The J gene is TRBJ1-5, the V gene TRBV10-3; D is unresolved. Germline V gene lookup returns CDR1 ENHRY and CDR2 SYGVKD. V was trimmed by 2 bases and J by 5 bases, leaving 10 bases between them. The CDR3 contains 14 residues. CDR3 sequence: CAISEGGADQPQHF. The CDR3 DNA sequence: TGTGCCATCAGTGAGGGAGGAGCCGATCAGCCCCAGCATTTT.

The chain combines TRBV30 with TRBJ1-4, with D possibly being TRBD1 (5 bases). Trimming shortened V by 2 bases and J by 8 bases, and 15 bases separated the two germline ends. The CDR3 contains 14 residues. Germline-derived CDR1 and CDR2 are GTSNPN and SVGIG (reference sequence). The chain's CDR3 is CAWSRGTAGEKLFF. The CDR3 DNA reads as TGTGCCTGGAGTAGGGGAACCGCGGGGGAAAAACTGTTTTTT.

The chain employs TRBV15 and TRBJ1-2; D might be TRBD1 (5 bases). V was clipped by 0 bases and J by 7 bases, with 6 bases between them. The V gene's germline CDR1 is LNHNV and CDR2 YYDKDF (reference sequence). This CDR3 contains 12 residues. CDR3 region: CATSRDQGGYTF. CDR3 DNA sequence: TGTGCCACCAGCAGAGATCAGGGTGGCTACACCTTC.

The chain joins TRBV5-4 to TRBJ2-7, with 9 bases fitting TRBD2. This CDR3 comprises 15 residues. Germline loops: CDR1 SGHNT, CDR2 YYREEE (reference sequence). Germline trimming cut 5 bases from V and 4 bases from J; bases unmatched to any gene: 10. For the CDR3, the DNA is TGTGCCAGCAGACAAGGTAGCGGGAGTTCTTACGAGCAGTACTTC. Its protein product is CASRQGSGSSYEQYF.

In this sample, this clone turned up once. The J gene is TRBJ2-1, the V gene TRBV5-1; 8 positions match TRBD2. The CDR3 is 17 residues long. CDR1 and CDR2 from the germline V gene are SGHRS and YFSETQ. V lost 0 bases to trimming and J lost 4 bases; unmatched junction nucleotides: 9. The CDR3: CASSLGQAGVVYNEQFF. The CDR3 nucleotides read TGCGCCAGCAGCTTGGGTCAAGCGGGAGTCGTATACAATGAGCAGTTCTTC.

The CDR3 bases are TGCAGCGGAACAGGGGGCGGGATCACAGATACGCAGTATTTT. Translation: CSGTGGGITDTQYF. This chain joins TRBV29-1 and TRBJ2-3; 9 bases agree with TRBD1. The CDR3 consists of 14 residues. Trimming removed 7 bases from V and 2 bases from J; junction bases left unmatched: 7. Germline V gives CDR1 SQVTM, CDR2 ANQGSEA.

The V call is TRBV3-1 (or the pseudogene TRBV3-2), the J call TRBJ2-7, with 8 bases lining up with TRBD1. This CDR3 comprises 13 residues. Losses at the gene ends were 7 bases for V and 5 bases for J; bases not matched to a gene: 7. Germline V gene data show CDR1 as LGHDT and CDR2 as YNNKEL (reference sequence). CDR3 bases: TGTGCCAGCACATCGACAGGGGTGAACGAGCAGTACTTC. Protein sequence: CASTSTGVNEQYF.

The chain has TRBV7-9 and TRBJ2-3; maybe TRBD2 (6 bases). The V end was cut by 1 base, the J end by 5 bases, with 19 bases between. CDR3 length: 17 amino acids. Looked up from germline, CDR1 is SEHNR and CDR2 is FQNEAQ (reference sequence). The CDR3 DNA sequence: TGTGCCAGCAGCTTAGGGGCGGCGGGAAGAGGGCGAGATACGCAGTATTTT. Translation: CASSLGAAGRGRDTQYF.

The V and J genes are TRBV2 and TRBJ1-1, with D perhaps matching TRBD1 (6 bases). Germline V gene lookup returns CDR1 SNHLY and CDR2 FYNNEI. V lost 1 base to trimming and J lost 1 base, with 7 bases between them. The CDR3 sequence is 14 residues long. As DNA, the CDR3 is TGTGCCAGCAGTGAAGGCAGGGGGAACACTGAAGCTTTCTTT. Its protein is CASSEGRGNTEAFF.

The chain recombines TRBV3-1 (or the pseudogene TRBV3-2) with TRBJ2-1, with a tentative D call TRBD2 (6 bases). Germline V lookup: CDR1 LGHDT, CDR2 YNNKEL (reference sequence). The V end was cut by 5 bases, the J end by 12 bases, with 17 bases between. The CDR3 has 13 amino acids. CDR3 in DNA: TGTGCCAGCAGCTCCCCCGGGTGGGGGGTGCAGTTCTTC. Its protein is CASSSPGWGVQFF.

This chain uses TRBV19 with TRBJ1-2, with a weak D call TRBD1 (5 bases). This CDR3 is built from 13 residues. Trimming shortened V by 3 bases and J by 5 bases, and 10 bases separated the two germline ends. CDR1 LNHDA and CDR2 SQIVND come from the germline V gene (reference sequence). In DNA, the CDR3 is TGTGCCAGTAGTATGGGCCAGGGTTATGGCTACACCTTC. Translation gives CASSMGQGYGYTF.

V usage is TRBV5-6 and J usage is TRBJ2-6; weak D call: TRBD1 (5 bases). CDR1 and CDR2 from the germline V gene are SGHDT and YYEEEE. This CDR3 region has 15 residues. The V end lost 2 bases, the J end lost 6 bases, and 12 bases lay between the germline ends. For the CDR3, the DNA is TGTGCCAGCAGCTTTGGGGCAGGTCTGGCCAACGTCCTGACTTTC. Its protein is CASSFGAGLANVLTF.